The sample holds a few counts of the clone carrying this T cell receptor (beta chain). This entry belongs to a study of long-term antiretroviral therapy in people with HIV. V gave up 8 bases and J gave up 0 bases, with 14 bases separating them. The CDR3 sequence is 15 residues long. Germline V gives CDR1 MNHNY, CDR2 SVGAGI (reference sequence). Runs used v3.0 of the immunoSEQ assay and were done at survey level. Sequencing was directed toward roughly 35,000-55,000 T-cell genomes in each sample. Profiling relied on immunoSEQ multiplex PCR, and the TCRdb table lists in-frame clones only, not all of them. The data contain 20,000 to 25,000 clones, about 85% of them singletons.

The sequence derives from a man aged 35 to 55 with HIV. This sequence joins TRBV6-6 and TRBJ1-5, with a tentative D call TRBD1 (6 bases). Specimen: unsorted PBMCs, collected 1.6 years after starting antiretroviral therapy. The CDR3 region is CASLSGGYSNQPQHF. The CDR3, as DNA: TGTGCCAGCTTGTCGGGGGGCTATAGCAATCAGCCCCAGCATTTT.